Listed below are T cell receptor beta chains from one sample, sequenced in a study of T cells in Graves' hyperthyroidism and ophthalmopathy. TCRdb ran MiXCR on the multiplex PCR reads and lists one entry per CDR3 protein. The table includes 300,000 to 450,000 distinct CDR3 sequences, about 18% detected once. Sequenced: blood. These receptor sequences come from a man between 18 and 35 years old with Graves' ophthalmopathy. Both conserved end residues are part of each CDR3.

j_gene,v_gene,CDR3aa
TRBJ2-1,TRBV20-1,CSARIIGTSGGPEQFF
TRBJ1-3,TRBV2,CASTGTGPGNTIYF
TRBJ2-3,TRBV6-4,CASSETSGGTDTQYF
TRBJ1-1,TRBV2,CASSRWDRGLEAFF
TRBJ1-2,TRBV5-8,CASSFFRLPTGGYTF
TRBJ1-6,TRBV7-3,CTSSSGGKASPLHF
TRBJ2-2,TRBV2,CASSVRGTGELFF
TRBJ2-7,TRBV18,CASSPDTTEQYF
TRBJ1-1,TRBV5-1,CASSLWPEKGLTEAFF
TRBJ2-7,TRBV27,CASSLTQGNYYEQYF
TRBJ1-1,TRBV28,CASSPGQGVAFF
TRBJ1-2,TRBV7-8,CASSLVAHSGYGYTF
TRBJ2-3,TRBV7-3,CASSLAGASTDTQYF
TRBJ1-1,TRBV15,CATSDRGGGEAFF
TRBJ1-5,TRBV15,CATSDRGDQPQHF
TRBJ2-3,TRBV5-1,CASSSLDKTSTDTQYF
TRBJ1-3,TRBV3-1,CASSQVKGGNTIYF
TRBJ2-7,TRBV10-3,CAISAETGGEGQYF